This T cell receptor beta chain came from a study of post-analysis software for immune sequencing data. Whole-study context: Relapsing-remitting, secondary progressive and progressive-relapsing forms made up the multiple sclerosis disease courses.

Broader study findings: Those samples that were prepared in the same batch co-clustered strongly by F measure. Patients carried five TRBV segments more frequently than controls did, and TRBV5-6, TRBV5-1 and TRBV20-1 were among them.

TCR beta cDNA libraries had unique molecular identifiers. MiXCR, applied by TCRdb to the PCR reads, yields one record per CDR3 protein. The table shows around 160,000 distinct CDR3 sequences, with around 34% occurring only once. With regard to this clonotype: Antigen: not known.

Germline V gene data show CDR1 as DFQATT and CDR2 as SNEGSKA (reference sequence). Trimming took 4 bases from V and 1 from J, leaving 14 bases between them. The length of the CDR3 is 15 residues. This specimen consisted of blood, obtained after autologous hematopoietic stem cell transplantation. This sequence originates from a girl between 5 and 17 years old with multiple sclerosis. V gene TRBV20-1 combines with J gene TRBJ2-4; D may be TRBD1 (6 bases). The CDR3 reads CSAIDRLGAKNIQYF. The CDR3 DNA sequence: TGCAGTGCTATAGACAGGCTGGGGGCCAAAAACATTCAGTACTTC.